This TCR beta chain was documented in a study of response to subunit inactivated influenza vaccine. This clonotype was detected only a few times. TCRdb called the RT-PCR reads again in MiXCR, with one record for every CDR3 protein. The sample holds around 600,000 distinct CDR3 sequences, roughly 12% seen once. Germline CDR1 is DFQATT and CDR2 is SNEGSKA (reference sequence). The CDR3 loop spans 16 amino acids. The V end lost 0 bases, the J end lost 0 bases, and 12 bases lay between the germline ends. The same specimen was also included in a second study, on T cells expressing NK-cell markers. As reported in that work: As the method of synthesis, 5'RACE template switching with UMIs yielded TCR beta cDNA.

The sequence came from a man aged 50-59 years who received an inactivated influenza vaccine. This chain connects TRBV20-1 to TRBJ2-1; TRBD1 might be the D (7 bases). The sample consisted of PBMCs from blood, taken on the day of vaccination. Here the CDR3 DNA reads TGCAGTGCTAGAGAGCGGCGGGACAGCTCCTACAATGAGCAGTTCTTC. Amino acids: CSARERRDSSYNEQFF.